Below, 25 T cell receptor beta chains from the same sample are listed, as sequenced in a study of neoadjuvant nivolumab and ipilimumab in lung cancer. The method was immunoSEQ multiplex PCR; TCRdb's version includes in-frame clones alone and lacks a portion of them. In the table there are about 15,000 clones, roughly four fifths of which are singletons. The sample consisted of tumor tissue, taken after neoadjuvant nivolumab, alone or with ipilimumab, at or shortly before surgery. The receptors were gathered from an adult with non-small cell lung cancer.

This clone turned up a few times. V and J are TRBV10-3 and TRBJ1-6; a possible D gene is TRBD1 (6 bases). The germline V gene encodes CDR1 ENHRY and CDR2 SYGVKD. Trimming stripped 6 bases from V and 8 bases from J, with 14 bases between. CDR3 length equals 14 residues. Here the CDR3 reads CAIRSGADHSPLHF. Written as DNA, the CDR3 is TGTGCCATCAGGTCGGGGGCGGATCATTCACCCCTCCACTTT.

The rearrangement links TRBV29-1 to TRBJ2-5; 8 bases match TRBD2. The CDR3 has 12 residues. CDR1 and CDR2 from the germline V gene are SQVTM and ANQGSEA. V gave up 7 bases and J gave up 0 bases; unmatched junction bases: 1. CDR3: CSARGDQETQYF. For the CDR3, the DNA is TGCAGCGCGCGGGGGGACCAAGAGACCCAGTACTTC. Full variable domain (outside the CDR3, taken from reference TRBV29-1 and TRBJ2-5): SAVISQKPSRDICQRGTSLTIQCQVDSQVTMMFWYRQQPGQSLTLIATANQGSEATYESGFVIDKFPISRPNLTFSTLTVSNMSPEDSSIYLCSARGDQETQYFGPGTRLLVL.

The genes are TRBV6-4 and TRBJ1-2, with 10 bases identical to TRBD1. The CDR3 length is 16 residues. Germline CDR1 MRHNA, CDR2 SNTAGT. The V and J ends lost 3 bases and 4 bases, in that order; junction bases with no gene match: 8. CDR3 amino acids: CASSEGQGTTRYGYTF. For the CDR3, the DNA is TGTGCCAGCAGTGAGGGACAGGGGACTACCCGCTATGGCTACACCTTC.

The J gene is TRBJ1-1, the V gene TRBV7-3; D unclear. The CDR3 runs 13 residues. Germline loops: CDR1 SGHTA, CDR2 FQGTGA. Trimming shortened V by 1 base and J by 5 bases, and 8 bases separated the two germline ends. The CDR3 here is CASSLNYGTEAFF. Here the CDR3 DNA reads TGTGCCAGCAGCTTAAATTATGGGACTGAAGCTTTCTTT.

The chain carries TRBV11-2 and TRBJ2-7; 11 bases agree with TRBD1. V trimming: 5 bases; J trimming: 0 bases; junction bases outside the gene matches: 6. The CDR3 has 16 amino acids. CDR1 is SGHAT and CDR2 is FQNNGV in the germline V gene. CDR3 nucleotide sequence: TGTGCCAGCAGCGGCTCCGGGACAGGGGGCTCCTACGAGCAGTACTTC. Translating it yields CASSGSGTGGSYEQYF.

The chain links TRBV6-5 to TRBJ2-7, with D perhaps matching TRBD2 (7 bases). The CDR3 is made up of 15 amino acids. The germline gives CDR1 MNHEY, CDR2 SVGAGI. V shed 6 bases and J shed 0 bases, with 15 bases lying between them. The CDR3 coding sequence is TGTGCCAGCAGCCTGGCGGGGGCAAGCTCCTACGAGCAGTACTTC. Residues: CASSLAGASSYEQYF.

The CDR3 spells CASRDFTGGYNEQFF. For the CDR3, the DNA is TGTGCCAGCAGGGATTTTACTGGGGGCTACAATGAGCAGTTCTTC. V is TRBV7-9 and J is TRBJ2-1, with D possibly being TRBD1 or TRBD2 (5 bases each). The germline CDR1 and CDR2 sequences are SEHNR and FQNEAQ (reference sequence). Trimming took off 6 bases at V and 3 bases at J, with 15 bases between the two ends. The CDR3 loop spans 15 amino acids.

CDR3 nucleotides: TGTGCCAGCTCGGCCAGAGGGAACGTGGAACAGCCCCAGCATTTT. It yields the protein CASSARGNVEQPQHF. V gene TRBV18 combines with J gene TRBJ1-5; D unresolved. Germline assignment: CDR1 KGHSH and CDR2 LQKENI. The V end was cut by 6 bases, the J end by 7 bases, with 19 bases between. The CDR3 spans 15 residues.

The chain links TRBV30 to TRBJ2-7, with D maybe TRBD1 (5 bases). Germline V gene sequence: CDR1 GTSNPN, CDR2 SVGIG (reference sequence). This CDR3 comprises 13 residues. Deletions cut 3 bases from V and 6 bases from J, with 15 bases between. The CDR3 coding sequence is TGTGCCTGGAGCCGCTCTGGGGCGGTCGAGCAGTACTTC. It translates to CAWSRSGAVEQYF.

This clone is labeled medium-sized. The V gene is TRBV19, the J gene TRBJ1-5; no reliable D call. CDR1 LNHDA and CDR2 SQIVND come from the germline V gene (reference sequence). The CDR3 has 13 residues. With 3 bases removed from V and 5 bases from J, the gap between germline ends came to 8 bases. The CDR3 DNA reads TGTGCCAGTAGTATCGGGGTATATCAGCCCCAGCATTTT. This sequence encodes CASSIGVYQPQHF.

There are a few counts of this clone. V gene TRBV9 combines with J gene TRBJ2-3; TRBD2 aligns across 7 bases. CDR3 length: 16 residues. Unmatched junction bases numbered 11, after V lost 6 bases and J lost 1 base. The germline V gene encodes CDR1 SGDLS and CDR2 YYNGEE. CDR3 protein: CASTTSSGIGTDTQYF. Written as DNA, the CDR3 is TGTGCCAGCACCACATCGAGCGGGATCGGCACAGATACGCAGTATTTT.

This clone was picked up a small number of times. J is TRBJ1-2 and V is TRBV7-2; no firm D call. The length of the CDR3 is 13 residues. V was trimmed by 3 bases and J by 8 bases, leaving 13 bases between them. Germline values: CDR1 SGHTA, CDR2 FQGNSA. CDR3 coding DNA: TGTGCCAGCAGCTTGGATTTGAACCACGGCTACACCTTC. It codes for CASSLDLNHGYTF.

The chain uses TRBV7-3 and TRBJ2-7, with 9 bases matching TRBD2. The ends lost 2 bases at V and 0 bases at J; junction bases unmatched: 5. Germline CDR1 SGHTA, CDR2 FQGTGA. The CDR3 runs 16 residues. CDR3 in DNA: TGTGCCAGCAGCTTAGTTCAGCGGGGGGCCTCCTACGAGCAGTACTTC. Amino acids: CASSLVQRGASYEQYF.

The J gene is TRBJ2-5, the V gene TRBV18, with 7 bases aligning to TRBD1. Per the germline V gene, CDR1 is KGHSH and CDR2 is LQKENI. Trimming cost V 6 bases and J 5 bases; bases outside gene matches: 12. This CDR3 has 15 amino acids. The CDR3 here is CASSGQVSSQETQYF. The CDR3 DNA reads TGTGCCAGCTCCGGACAGGTCTCAAGCCAGGAGACCCAGTACTTC.

V gene TRBV29-1 combines with J gene TRBJ2-7; no clear D. Germline lookup yields CDR1 SQVTM and CDR2 ANQGSEA. The CDR3 has 14 amino acids. V was cut by 7 bases and J by 0 bases, with 16 bases left in between. CDR3 amino acids: CSAVPGPDSYEQYF. CDR3 coding DNA: TGCAGCGCGGTCCCGGGCCCGGACTCCTACGAGCAGTACTTC.

This sequence joins TRBV7-6 and TRBJ1-1; D possibly corresponds to TRBD1 (5 bases). CDR3 size: 15 residues. Trimming took off 1 base at V and 1 base at J, with 10 bases between the two ends. The V gene's germline CDR1 is SGHVS and CDR2 FNYEAQ. CDR3 in amino acids: CASSLVAGRNTEAFF. For the CDR3, the DNA is TGTGCCAGCAGCTTAGTTGCAGGGAGGAACACTGAAGCTTTCTTT.

This clone was counted between two and nine times. CDR3 coding DNA: TGTGCCAGCAGCCACGCGCGGTCTCCAGAGTACTTC. It yields the protein CASSHARSPEYF. The chain is built from TRBV14 and TRBJ2-5; D call uncertain. The V gene's germline CDR1 is SGHDN and CDR2 FVKESK. The V end was cut by 3 bases, the J end by 12 bases, with 14 bases between. This CDR3 comprises 12 residues.

V is TRBV9 and J is TRBJ2-2, with D possibly being TRBD2 (5 bases). The CDR3 is 13 amino acids. Germline-derived CDR1 and CDR2 are SGDLS and YYNGEE. V shed 0 bases and J shed 5 bases, with 5 bases lying between them. CDR3 DNA: TGTGCCAGCAGCGTAGGAGGGACCGGGGAGCTGTTTTTT. Encoded protein: CASSVGGTGELFF.

V and J are TRBV6-1 and TRBJ1-5; D remains unclear. This CDR3 is built from 14 residues. V shed 1 base and J shed 7 bases, with 11 bases lying between them. The germline CDR1 and CDR2 sequences are MNHNS and SASEGT. In DNA form, the CDR3 reads TGTGCCAGCAGTGAAGGTTGGAGTGAACAGCCCCAGCATTTT. Translated, it gives CASSEGWSEQPQHF.

This sequence joins TRBV25-1 and TRBJ1-2; the D gene is possibly TRBD1 (5 bases). Germline CDR1 and CDR2: MGHDK and SYGVNS. The CDR3 is 16 residues long. V was pared by 3 bases and J by 5 bases, with 19 bases between. Here the CDR3 reads CASSDPVTVTIYGYTF. The CDR3, as DNA: TGTGCCAGCAGTGACCCCGTGACAGTTACGATATATGGCTACACCTTC.

This chain links TRBV19 with TRBJ1-2; D is uncertain. The CDR3 has 13 residues. The germline V and J ends were trimmed by 7 bases and 8 bases, with 17 bases remaining between them. Germline V gene lookup returns CDR1 LNHDA and CDR2 SQIVND (reference sequence). In nucleotides, the CDR3 is TGTGCCAGTACCCACAGCCCCTCGGGGGGCTACACCTTC. It codes for CASTHSPSGGYTF.

The genes are TRBV2 and TRBJ1-1; D remains unclear. The CDR3 is 13 amino acids. The germline V gene has CDR1 SNHLY and CDR2 FYNNEI. Trimming pared 0 bases from V and 10 bases from J, leaving 12 bases between. The CDR3: CASSEASATSAFF. CDR3 coding DNA: TGTGCCAGCAGTGAAGCCTCGGCGACCTCAGCTTTCTTT.

J is TRBJ2-7 and V is TRBV29-1, with D hard to call. The CDR3 is made up of 12 amino acids. V gave up 0 bases and J gave up 3 bases, with 6 bases separating them. CDR1 is SQVTM and CDR2 is ANQGSEA in the germline V gene. The CDR3 loop is CSVEEPRYEQYF. The CDR3 nucleotides read TGCAGCGTTGAAGAACCGCGCTACGAGCAGTACTTC.

This clone occurred once. The gene calls are TRBV7-2 and TRBJ2-2, with D perhaps TRBD1 (5 bases). From germline, CDR1 is SGHTA and CDR2 FQGNSA. Trimming pared 8 bases from V and 6 bases from J, leaving 13 bases between. The CDR3 is 13 amino acids. The CDR3 nucleotides are TGTGCCAGCGCCAGGGCTCTCGCCGGGGAGCTGTTTTTT. Its translation is CASARALAGELFF.

The genes are TRBV5-1 and TRBJ1-6; 7 bases match TRBD1. Germline V lookup: CDR1 SGHRS, CDR2 YFSETQ. Trimming at V came to 5 bases and at J to 7 bases, leaving 9 bases not matched to a gene. The CDR3 has 15 residues. The CDR3 nucleotides read TGCGCCAGCAGACCGGAAGGACAGGTGAATTCACCCCTCCACTTT. Encoded protein: CASRPEGQVNSPLHF.